Detailed here is one T cell receptor (beta chain). It lacks a known antigen. The input lacks base qualities; no much larger clone sits a single base away. This sample stems from a study of OX40 agonist ivuxolimab in advanced cancers. Regarding the research as a whole: Ivuxolimab was an agonistic, fully human IgG2 monoclonal antibody directed against OX40 (CD134), a costimulatory receptor. Intravenous ivuxolimab was administered to patients every 2 weeks at six dose levels: 0.01, 0.1, 0.3, 1.5, 3 and 10 mg/kg. Among the 52 dose-escalation patients, about 20 had hepatocellular carcinoma, about 15 melanoma, 9 renal cell carcinoma and 9 head and neck cancer. In the dose-escalation cohort, nearly 85% of patients were male, and the mean age was approximately 60 years with a range of about 23 to 79. Patients were allowed to have had prior anti-PD-1, anti-PD-L1 or anti-CTLA-4 therapy, and 40% of the dose-escalation patients had previously received checkpoint inhibitors. Partial responses occurred in three dose-escalation patients: two with cutaneous melanoma and one with hepatocellular carcinoma. The point of sequencing TCRbeta in the periphery was to test whether ivuxolimab changed TCR sequence diversity and drove clonal T-cell expansion. The monotherapy dose-escalation portion (N of about 50 patients) of the phase I ivuxolimab trial is reported in the paper.

Summary of the overall study and its limitations: Low levels of normalized T-cell clonal expansion were also seen in some patients who did not respond. The antigen specificity of the peripheral T cells that underwent clonal expansion was not determined. At doses of 0.1 to 3.0 mg/kg, clonal expansion of both CD4+ and CD8+ blood T cells was observed from baseline to week 6. After ivuxolimab, CD8+ T cells had more expanded clones than CD4+ T cells on average. Partial responders in the 0.1-3.0 mg/kg groups had among the lowest normalized peripheral clonal expansion, especially among CD8+ T cells.

Patients with autoimmune disease history or receiving systemic immunosuppression were excluded from the trial. Peripheral blood for TCR sequencing was collected from all dose cohorts at baseline, on cycle 4 day 1, and on cycle 7 day 1. Samples were obtained from an open-label, multicenter, first-in-human phase I dose-escalation trial of ivuxolimab. Adults with locally advanced or metastatic melanoma, renal cell carcinoma, hepatocellular carcinoma or head and neck squamous cell carcinoma were enrolled in the trial. CD4+ and CD8+ T cells were sorted separately from peripheral blood before TCR sequencing. The CDR3, cysteine through phenylalanine, is 16 amino acids long. Only the CDR3 portion is preserved as DNA: 48 bases, with reading frame beginning at the first base. Between the V and J ends, shortened by 4 bases and 0 bases respectively, the junction contains 14 bases. CDR1 and CDR2, looked up from the germline V gene, are SGHRS and YFSETQ.

To sequence the TCRbeta CDR3 region, genomic DNA was isolated from the sorted cells. The immunoSEQ Assay was used for sequencing of TCRbeta CDR3 regions. Not all clones reach the TCRdb copy of this immuneACCESS table, which keeps in-frame sequences only. Checked studies attribute under half of the gap to unresolved V genes and leave the rest unexplained. For this sample there are approximately 84,000 clones; 89% appear just once. The ten most abundant clones make up less than 0.2% of the sample. The V and J genes are TRBV5-1 and TRBJ1-3, with TRBD1 tentatively as D gene (6 bases match). The specimen comprised CD4+ or CD8+ T cells sorted from blood, sampled in a trial of the OX40 agonist ivuxolimab. The sequence was obtained from an adult with an advanced solid tumor such as melanoma, head and neck, liver or kidney cancer. The CDR3 is CASSLQTGVSGNTIYF. The sequenced DNA: TGCGCCAGCAGCCTGCAGACAGGCGTCTCTGGAAACACCATATATTTT.